The rows below give T cell receptor beta chains drawn from one sample of a study of radiotherapy plus CTLA-4 blockade in lung cancer. Profiling relied on immunoSEQ multiplex PCR, and the TCRdb table lists in-frame clones only, not all of them. The sample contains roughly 98,000 clones, approximately 83% of which appear only once. Specimen: peripheral blood, collected from a patient treated with radiotherapy plus ipilimumab. Source of these receptors: a human donor with non-small cell lung cancer that progressed on radiotherapy plus ipilimumab. Both conserved end residues are part of each CDR3. The D gene is left open where the match is weak. Expanded clones are given a class, and other clones once, few, many or no size at all.

v_call: TRBV6-5
d_call: NA
clone_size: once
j_call: TRBJ2-5
cdr3_nt: TGTGCCAGCAGTTCCTACAGGAGACTCCAAGAGACCCAGTACTTC
cdr3_aa: CASSSYRRLQETQYF

v_call: TRBV19
d_call: NA
clone_size: NA
j_call: TRBJ2-7
cdr3_nt: TGTGCCAGTAGTAGCCGCCGTAGTGGCTCCTACGAGCAGTACTTC
cdr3_aa: CASSSRRSGSYEQYF

v_call: TRBV20-1
d_call: NA
clone_size: NA
j_call: TRBJ2-1
cdr3_nt: TGCAGTGCTAGTTCCCCCAATGAGCAGTTCTTC
cdr3_aa: CSASSPNEQFF

v_call: TRBV28
d_call: TRBD2
clone_size: NA
j_call: TRBJ2-7
cdr3_nt: TGTGCCAGCAGTTTAGGCGGGGGGCGGTCCTACGAGCAGTACTTC
cdr3_aa: CASSLGGGRSYEQYF

v_call: TRBV6-5
d_call: NA
clone_size: NA
j_call: TRBJ1-1
cdr3_nt: TGTGCCAGCAGTTGGTCACGGGACACTGAAGCTTTCTTT
cdr3_aa: CASSWSRDTEAFF

v_call: TRBV30
d_call: TRBD1
clone_size: NA
j_call: TRBJ1-3
cdr3_nt: TGTGCCTGGGGGACAGGGAGCTCTGGAAACACCATATATTTT
cdr3_aa: CAWGTGSSGNTIYF

v_call: TRBV7-9
d_call: TRBD1
clone_size: NA
j_call: TRBJ1-6
cdr3_nt: TGTGCCAGCAGCTTATGGACAGGGATAAATTCACCCCTCCACTTT
cdr3_aa: CASSLWTGINSPLHF

v_call: TRBV5-6
d_call: NA
clone_size: NA
j_call: TRBJ1-5
cdr3_nt: TGTGCCAGCAAGCAGGGCGACCAGCCCCAGCATTTT
cdr3_aa: CASKQGDQPQHF

v_call: TRBV2
d_call: NA
clone_size: NA
j_call: TRBJ2-3
cdr3_nt: TGTGCCAGCAGTGAAAGGGTGGGGGGCCGACGGGCTTTT
cdr3_aa: CASSERVGGRRAF

v_call: TRBV15
d_call: NA
clone_size: NA
j_call: TRBJ1-3
cdr3_nt: TGTGCCACCAGCACGGACTCAAGCTCTGGAAACACCATATATTTT
cdr3_aa: CATSTDSSSGNTIYF

v_call: TRBV11-1
d_call: NA
clone_size: few
j_call: TRBJ2-7
cdr3_nt: TGTGCCAGCAGTACAAGTTCGACCGTGACCTACGAGCAGTACTTC
cdr3_aa: CASSTSSTVTYEQYF

v_call: TRBV7-3
d_call: TRBD2
clone_size: NA
j_call: TRBJ2-6
cdr3_nt: TGTGCCAGCAGCCCCCATGGCGGACTAGCGGGGTCTGGGGCCAACGTCCTGACTTTC
cdr3_aa: CASSPHGGLAGSGANVLTF

v_call: TRBV28
d_call: NA
clone_size: NA
j_call: TRBJ1-1
cdr3_nt: TGTGCCAGCAGTGAGACTTGGAACACTGAAGCTTTCTTT
cdr3_aa: CASSETWNTEAFF

v_call: TRBV5-6
d_call: NA
clone_size: NA
j_call: TRBJ2-2
cdr3_nt: TGTGCCAGCAGTTCGTCGACAGAGGGGGCCGGGGAGCTGTTTTTT
cdr3_aa: CASSSSTEGAGELFF

v_call: TRBV4-1
d_call: TRBD1
clone_size: NA
j_call: TRBJ1-1
cdr3_nt: TGCGCCAGCAGCCAAGGATTTGGACAGGGGGGCTCCACTGAAGCTTTCTTT
cdr3_aa: CASSQGFGQGGSTEAFF

v_call: TRBV4-3
d_call: TRBD1
clone_size: NA
j_call: TRBJ2-7
cdr3_nt: TGCGCCAGCAGCCAAGATTGGGACAGGGTTGGGATGCAGTACTTC
cdr3_aa: CASSQDWDRVGMQYF

v_call: TRBV6-5
d_call: NA
clone_size: once
j_call: TRBJ2-7
cdr3_nt: TGTGCCAGCAGTTTCTCTCCTCCAGGGGTGTACGAGCAGTACTTC
cdr3_aa: CASSFSPPGVYEQYF

v_call: TRBV6-5
d_call: NA
clone_size: NA
j_call: TRBJ2-3
cdr3_nt: TGTGCCAGCAGTCCTTCCGCCGGTGTAGATACGCAGTATTTT
cdr3_aa: CASSPSAGVDTQYF

v_call: TRBV6-1
d_call: NA
clone_size: NA
j_call: TRBJ2-1
cdr3_nt: TGTGCCAGCAGTGAAAATAGGTTCTTC
cdr3_aa: CASSENRFF

v_call: TRBV4-2
d_call: NA
clone_size: NA
j_call: TRBJ2-7
cdr3_nt: TGTGCCAGCAGCCAAGAAGGATCGTCCTACGAGCAGTACTTC
cdr3_aa: CASSQEGSSYEQYF

v_call: TRBV5-1
d_call: NA
clone_size: NA
j_call: TRBJ1-2
cdr3_nt: TGCGCCAGTCGGGAGGGCACTAACTATGGCTACACCTTC
cdr3_aa: CASREGTNYGYTF

v_call: TRBV18
d_call: NA
clone_size: NA
j_call: TRBJ2-7
cdr3_nt: TGTGCCAGCTCACCAGGGTCAAGGGACGAGCAGTACTTC
cdr3_aa: CASSPGSRDEQYF

v_call: TRBV7-2
d_call: NA
clone_size: NA
j_call: TRBJ2-1
cdr3_nt: TGTGCCAGCAGCTTATACAGCGGCTACTACAATGAGCAGTTCTTC
cdr3_aa: CASSLYSGYYNEQFF

v_call: TRBV6-1
d_call: NA
clone_size: NA
j_call: TRBJ2-7
cdr3_nt: TGTGCCAGCAGTGATTCAGTTAGGGGCGCTTACGAGCAGTACTTC
cdr3_aa: CASSDSVRGAYEQYF

v_call: TRBV4-3
d_call: TRBD1
clone_size: NA
j_call: TRBJ1-1
cdr3_nt: TGCGCCAGCAGCCAAGCGCAGGGAGGACAGGCGAACACTGAAGCTTTCTTT
cdr3_aa: CASSQAQGGQANTEAFF

v_call: TRBV6-6
d_call: NA
clone_size: once
j_call: TRBJ2-2
cdr3_nt: TGTGCCAGCAGTCTAGGGACAACCAGCACCGGGGAGCTGTTTTTT
cdr3_aa: CASSLGTTSTGELFF

v_call: TRBV11-2
d_call: NA
clone_size: NA
j_call: TRBJ1-1
cdr3_nt: TGTGCCAGCAGCTTAGGGGTGGGTGGAACTTTCTTT
cdr3_aa: CASSLGVGGTFF

v_call: TRBV29-1
d_call: TRBD1
clone_size: NA
j_call: TRBJ1-2
cdr3_nt: TGCAGCGTTGAAGGTGGGACAGGGGGGAACTATGGCTACACCTTC
cdr3_aa: CSVEGGTGGNYGYTF

v_call: TRBV28
d_call: NA
clone_size: NA
j_call: TRBJ2-5
cdr3_nt: TGTGCCAGCAGTTCGGACAATTCAGAGACCCAGTACTTC
cdr3_aa: CASSSDNSETQYF

v_call: TRBV4-1
d_call: TRBD1
clone_size: NA
j_call: TRBJ1-2
cdr3_nt: TGCGCCAGCAGCCAAGATGCCCCGACAGGGCCCAGATGGGGAGGCTACACCTTC
cdr3_aa: CASSQDAPTGPRWGGYTF

v_call: TRBV7-9
d_call: NA
clone_size: NA
j_call: TRBJ1-2
cdr3_nt: TGTGCCAGCAGCTTAGACAGCTATGGCTACACCTTC
cdr3_aa: CASSLDSYGYTF

v_call: TRBV15
d_call: TRBD2
clone_size: NA
j_call: TRBJ2-1
cdr3_nt: TGTGCCACCAGCATCCTCCCGGGACTAGCGGGAGTGCTAGTGCAGTTCTTC
cdr3_aa: CATSILPGLAGVLVQFF

v_call: TRBV16
d_call: NA
clone_size: NA
j_call: TRBJ1-2
cdr3_nt: TGTGCCAGCAACCGGGGCGGCACTAACTATGGCTACACCTTC
cdr3_aa: CASNRGGTNYGYTF

v_call: TRBV9
d_call: TRBD1
clone_size: NA
j_call: TRBJ1-1
cdr3_nt: TGTGCCAGCAGCGTCGCCCCCGGGACAGGGGGCCAAGCTTTCTTT
cdr3_aa: CASSVAPGTGGQAFF

v_call: TRBV5-1
d_call: TRBD2
clone_size: NA
j_call: TRBJ2-3
cdr3_nt: TGCGCCAGCAGCGGAGGACTAGCGGGAGGGCCGAGCACAGATACGCAGTATTTT
cdr3_aa: CASSGGLAGGPSTDTQYF

v_call: TRBV18
d_call: TRBD1
clone_size: NA
j_call: TRBJ1-3
cdr3_nt: TGTGCCAGCTCGTCGGGCCAGGGGGCCCTCTCTGGAAACACCATATATTTT
cdr3_aa: CASSSGQGALSGNTIYF